These 27 T cell receptor beta chains came from one sample sequenced in a study of PD-L1 blockade in urothelial cancer. This table comes from immunoSEQ multiplex PCR, and its TCRdb copy is limited to in-frame clones, with some not included. The table records around 100,000 clones, 90% of them present only once. Time point of the sample: pretreatment peripheral blood. Sequenced material: PBMCs, taken around atezolizumab (anti-PD-L1) treatment. Source of these receptors: a man in his 60s with urothelial cancer.

This chain joins TRBV7-8 and TRBJ2-1, with D perhaps TRBD2 (6 bases). This CDR3 spans 13 amino acids. The germline V and J ends were trimmed by 1 base and 10 bases, with 11 bases remaining between them. Per the germline V gene, CDR1 is SGHVS and CDR2 is FQNEAQ. The CDR3, as DNA: TGTGCCAGCAGCTTAGGGGGGGACTCCGAGCAGTTCTTC. Protein sequence: CASSLGGDSEQFF.

To note about this clone: Likely a read error: the CDR3 ends without its conserved phenylalanine or tryptophan. The chain couples TRBV4-3 to TRBJ1-2; D may be TRBD1 (5 bases). Trimming removed 0 bases from V and 1 base from J, with 15 bases in between. Germline CDR1 reads LGHNA; CDR2 reads YSLEER. The CDR3 runs 17 residues. CDR3 residues: CASSQDRGSQLNYGYTS. CDR3 coding DNA: TGCGCCAGCAGCCAAGATCGGGGGTCACAACTTAACTATGGCTACACCTCC.

This clone has only one observation. Here the CDR3 reads CASSILLGGANTGELFF. CDR3 DNA: TGTGCCAGTAGTATCTTATTGGGGGGGGCGAACACCGGGGAGCTGTTTTTT. This chain links TRBV19 with TRBJ2-2; the match to TRBD2 covers 7 bases. Unmatched junction bases numbered 7, after V lost 3 bases and J lost 0 bases. The germline CDR1 and CDR2 sequences are LNHDA and SQIVND (reference sequence). The CDR3 runs 17 residues.

In nucleotides, the CDR3 is TGCAGTGCCCCCAGGCAACAGACCCAGTACTTC. Translated, it gives CSAPRQQTQYF. The V call is TRBV20-1, the J call TRBJ2-5; D not certain. V was pared by 6 bases and J by 6 bases, with 11 bases between. CDR1 is DFQATT and CDR2 is SNEGSKA in the germline V gene (reference sequence). CDR3 length equals 11 residues.

V usage is TRBV11-1 and J usage is TRBJ2-7, with 8 positions matching TRBD2. The CDR3 extends over 17 amino acids. J gave up 3 bases and V 4 bases, and 14 bases lay outside the gene matches. Germline CDR1 is SGHAT and CDR2 is FQDESV (reference sequence). The CDR3 here is CASSSKPPGLDFYEQYF. The CDR3 region has the DNA TGTGCCAGCAGCTCTAAGCCACCGGGACTAGACTTCTACGAGCAGTACTTC.

V usage is TRBV7-3 and J usage is TRBJ1-1, with a weak D call TRBD1 (6 bases). Germline V gene lookup returns CDR1 SGHTA and CDR2 FQGTGA. V dropped 5 bases and J dropped 7 bases, with 11 bases sitting between them. This CDR3 comprises 12 residues. The CDR3 sequence: CASSLGQSEAFF. CDR3 bases: TGTGCCAGCAGCCTTGGACAGAGTGAAGCTTTCTTT.

The chain combines TRBV6-1 with TRBJ1-5; D call uncertain. V shed 3 bases and J shed 0 bases, with 12 bases lying between them. In germline, CDR1 is MNHNS, CDR2 SASEGT. The CDR3 covers 16 residues. CDR3 nucleotides: TGTGCCAGCAGTGAGCGGCCGGGATATAGCAATCAGCCCCAGCATTTT. Translated, it gives CASSERPGYSNQPQHF.

The chain employs TRBV4-3 and TRBJ2-1, with TRBD2 identical over 10 bases. The CDR3 consists of 16 residues. J was trimmed by 6 bases and V by 0 bases; bases with no gene match: 5. CDR1 is LGHNA and CDR2 is YSLEER in the germline V gene. CDR3 sequence: CASSQDESGGVNEQFF. The CDR3 DNA reads as TGCGCCAGCAGCCAAGATGAAAGCGGGGGGGTCAATGAGCAGTTCTTC.

With regard to this clone: The junction differs from germline at one of its ends, possibly a read error. This chain connects TRBV28 to TRBJ2-7; TRBD1 is a possible D gene (6 bases). CDR1 is MDHEN, CDR2 SYDVKM, per germline. The CDR3 length is 11 residues. In DNA form, the CDR3 reads TGTGCCAGCAGTCCATACAGGGAACCCGTCTTC. This encodes CASSPYREPVF.

V usage is TRBV5-1 and J usage is TRBJ1-1, with a weak D call TRBD1 (6 bases). Between the trimmed V and J ends, which lost 0 bases and 10 bases, there was a span of 16 bases. Germline CDR1 is SGHRS and CDR2 is YFSETQ. This CDR3 is built from 14 residues. CDR3 sequence: CASSLAEVGAVAFF. The CDR3 DNA reads as TGCGCCAGCAGCTTGGCCGAGGTGGGGGCGGTAGCTTTCTTT. Based on the CDR3 plus reference TRBV5-1 and TRBJ1-1, the full variable domain is KAGVTQTPRYLIKTRGQQVTLSCSPISGHRSVSWYQQTPGQGLQFLFEYFSETQRNKGNFPGRFSGRQFSNSRSEMNVSTLELGDSALYLCASSLAEVGAVAFFGQGTRLTVV.

The chain has TRBV5-4 and TRBJ1-3, with a possible D match to TRBD1 (6 bases). Germline loops: CDR1 SGHNT, CDR2 YYREEE (reference sequence). The CDR3 loop spans 16 amino acids. V gave up 4 bases and J gave up 1 base, with 15 bases separating them. The CDR3 DNA reads as TGTGCCAGCAGCAGCACAGGGAGTGGGTCTGGAAACACCATATATTTT. Translated: CASSSTGSGSGNTIYF. Full variable domain (rest looked up from reference TRBV5-4 and TRBJ1-3): ETGVTQSPTHLIKTRGQQVTLRCSSQSGHNTVSWYQQALGQGPQFIFQYYREEENGRGNFPPRFSGLQFPNYSSELNVNALELDDSALYLCASSSTGSGSGNTIYFGEGSWLTVV.

The chain combines TRBV5-1 with TRBJ1-1; D is uncertain. Germline V gene sequence: CDR1 SGHRS, CDR2 YFSETQ. The ends were cut back, 8 bases at V and 7 bases at J, with 21 bases in the middle. This CDR3 has 14 residues. This CDR3 reads CASSEGGQSNEAFF. In DNA, the CDR3 is TGCGCCAGTTCCGAGGGAGGGCAGTCTAATGAAGCTTTCTTT. The full variable domain, rest sourced from reference TRBV5-1 and TRBJ1-1, is KAGVTQTPRYLIKTRGQQVTLSCSPISGHRSVSWYQQTPGQGLQFLFEYFSETQRNKGNFPGRFSGRQFSNSRSEMNVSTLELGDSALYLCASSEGGQSNEAFFGQGTRLTVV.

The J gene is TRBJ1-2, the V gene TRBV5-1; 9 nucleotides match TRBD1. This CDR3 has 14 residues. V lost 0 bases, J lost 7 bases, and 4 bases stayed unmatched. Germline CDR1 SGHRS, CDR2 YFSETQ. The CDR3: CASSLEIQGAGYTF. In DNA, the CDR3 is TGCGCCAGCAGCTTGGAAATACAGGGGGCTGGCTACACCTTC.

The chain carries TRBV5-1 and TRBJ2-1; D is possibly TRBD1 (5 bases). The germline CDR1 and CDR2 sequences are SGHRS and YFSETQ. V lost 4 bases and J lost 13, with 12 bases in between. The CDR3 consists of 11 residues. The CDR3 protein is CASSDRQTQFF. The CDR3 nucleotides are TGCGCCAGCAGCGACCGACAGACTCAGTTCTTC.

The chain links TRBV4-3 to TRBJ2-3; 12 bases fit TRBD2. This CDR3 is 21 amino acids long. V shed 0 bases, J shed 0 bases, and the junction held 13 bases outside the gene matches. Germline V CDR1 and CDR2: LGHNA, YSLEER. The CDR3: CASSQDKLAGGSGFSTDTQYF. For the CDR3, the DNA is TGCGCCAGCAGCCAAGATAAGCTAGCGGGAGGGTCGGGGTTTAGCACAGATACGCAGTATTTT.

This chain links TRBV7-2 with TRBJ1-6; D is perhaps TRBD1 (5 bases). V lost 3 bases and J 7 bases, leaving 13 bases between the germline ends. From germline, CDR1 is SGHTA and CDR2 FQGNSA. This CDR3 has 15 residues. The CDR3 region has the DNA TGTGCCAGCAGCTTTCAAGTGGCAGGGAATTCACCCCTCCACTTT. It specifies CASSFQVAGNSPLHF. Together with reference TRBV7-2 and TRBJ1-6, the CDR3 gives the full variable domain: GAGVSQSPSNKVTEKGKDVELRCDPISGHTALYWYRQSLGQGLEFLIYFQGNSAPDKSGLPSDRFSAERTGGSVSTLTIQRTQQEDSAVYLCASSFQVAGNSPLHFGNGTRLTVT.

The chain uses TRBV7-8 and TRBJ1-5, with D hard to call. Trimming removed 1 base from V and 10 bases from J, with 14 bases in between. CDR3 length: 14 amino acids. The V gene's germline CDR1 is SGHVS and CDR2 FQNEAQ. In DNA, the CDR3 is TGTGCCAGCAGCTTAGACGGACTCCTTGGCCCCCAGCATTTT. Amino acid sequence: CASSLDGLLGPQHF. The whole variable domain, remainder taken from reference TRBV7-8 and TRBJ1-5, is GAGVSQSPRYKVAKRGQDVALRCDPISGHVSLFWYQQALGQGPEFLTYFQNEAQLDKSGLPSDRFFAERPEGSVSTLKIQRTQQEDSAVYLCASSLDGLLGPQHFGDGTRLSIL.

V gene TRBV5-1 combines with J gene TRBJ1-3; 7 bases map to TRBD1. Trimming at V came to 1 base and at J to 0 bases, leaving 4 bases not matched to a gene. CDR1 is SGHRS, CDR2 YFSETQ, per germline. This CDR3 comprises 16 residues. CDR3 sequence reads: CASSLQGVSSGNTIYF. Written as DNA, the CDR3 is TGCGCCAGCAGCTTGCAGGGGGTGAGCTCTGGAAACACCATATATTTT.

The chain employs TRBV19 and TRBJ2-1; the match to TRBD1 covers 9 bases. CDR3 length equals 15 residues. With 5 bases clipped from V and 7 bases from J, the junction kept 9 bases outside the gene matches. Germline values: CDR1 LNHDA, CDR2 SQIVND (reference sequence). CDR3 residues: CASSPSGQGLNEQFF. CDR3 sequence (DNA): TGTGCCAGTAGTCCCTCGGGACAGGGCTTAAATGAGCAGTTCTTC.

The chain joins TRBV9 to TRBJ1-6, with 7 bases that match TRBD1. The V gene's germline CDR1 is SGDLS and CDR2 YYNGEE. Unmatched junction bases numbered 2, after V lost 1 base and J lost 7 bases. The CDR3 covers 14 residues. DNA for the CDR3: TGTGCCAGCAGCGTATCCAGGGGGAATTCACCCCTCCACTTT. Translation gives CASSVSRGNSPLHF.

The V gene is TRBV29-1, the J gene TRBJ2-1; 15 nucleotides align to TRBD2. J gave up 8 bases and V 5 bases, and 13 bases lay outside the gene matches. CDR1 SQVTM and CDR2 ANQGSEA come from the germline V gene. The CDR3 is made up of 17 amino acids. The CDR3 coding sequence is TGCAGCGTTTACCGAGCCCTGGGACTAGCGGGAGGTCATGAGCAGTTCTTC. It translates to CSVYRALGLAGGHEQFF.

The CDR3 coding sequence is TGTGCCAGTAGTACCAGGGGGCTGGATGAGCAGTTCTTC. Translating it yields CASSTRGLDEQFF. The V call is TRBV19, the J call TRBJ2-1; TRBD1 aligns across 8 bases. Trimming removed 4 bases from V and 8 bases from J; junction bases left unmatched: 4. The germline CDR1 and CDR2 sequences are LNHDA and SQIVND (reference sequence). This CDR3 spans 13 amino acids.

This clone was observed a single time. The chain uses TRBV11-3 and TRBJ1-1; D might be TRBD1 (5 bases). The CDR3 is made up of 13 amino acids. Trimming shortened V by 5 bases and J by 1 base, and 8 bases separated the two germline ends. Germline loops: CDR1 SGHNT, CDR2 YENEEA. CDR3 DNA: TGTGCCAGCAGCCTGACAGCGAACACTGAAGCTTTCTTT. Translating it yields CASSLTANTEAFF.

J is TRBJ1-2 and V is TRBV6-1; perhaps TRBD1 as D (5 bases). The germline CDR1 and CDR2 sequences are MNHNS and SASEGT. The CDR3 runs 16 residues. The V end lost 0 bases, the J end lost 8 bases, and 19 bases lay between the germline ends. DNA for the CDR3: TGTGCCAGCAGTGAAGCGCCTTTCGGGGGTACGGGGGGCTACACCTTC. Translated, it gives CASSEAPFGGTGGYTF.

The chain couples TRBV7-2 to TRBJ2-3; maybe TRBD2 (5 bases). The V and J ends lost 5 bases and 7 bases respectively, with 10 bases between them. The CDR3 contains 12 residues. Germline V lookup: CDR1 SGHTA, CDR2 FQGNSA. The CDR3 protein is CASSLSGNTQYF. The CDR3, as DNA: TGTGCCAGCAGCCTCTCGGGGAATACGCAGTATTTT.

This chain connects TRBV10-2 to TRBJ2-3, with D perhaps matching TRBD1 (5 bases). Trimming took off 2 bases at V and 6 bases at J, with 21 bases between the two ends. The germline gives CDR1 WSHSY, CDR2 SAAADI. This CDR3 has 17 amino acids. DNA for the CDR3: TGCGCCAGCAGTGAGATCCAGGGTTTCCAGGCGGTCGATACGCAGTATTTT. Its translation: CASSEIQGFQAVDTQYF.

The V call is TRBV6-1, the J call TRBJ1-5, with TRBD1 as a possible D gene (5 bases). V shed 1 base and J shed 5 bases, with 15 bases lying between them. Germline loops: CDR1 MNHNS, CDR2 SASEGT. The CDR3 contains 16 residues. DNA of the CDR3: TGTGCCAGCAGTGAAGTTCCAGGGTACGGTTATCAGCCCCAGCATTTT. Its translation: CASSEVPGYGYQPQHF.